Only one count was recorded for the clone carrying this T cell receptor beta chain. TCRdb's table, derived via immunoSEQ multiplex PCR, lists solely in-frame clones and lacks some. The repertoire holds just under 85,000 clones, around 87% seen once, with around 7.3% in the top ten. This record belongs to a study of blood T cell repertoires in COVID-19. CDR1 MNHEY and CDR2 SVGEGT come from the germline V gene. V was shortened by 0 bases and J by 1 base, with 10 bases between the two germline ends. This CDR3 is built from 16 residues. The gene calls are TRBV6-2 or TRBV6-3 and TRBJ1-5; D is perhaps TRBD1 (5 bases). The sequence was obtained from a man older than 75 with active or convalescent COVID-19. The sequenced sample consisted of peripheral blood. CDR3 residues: CASSYSGALSNQPQHF. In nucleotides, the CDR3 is TGTGCCAGCAGTTACTCTGGGGCATTGAGCAATCAGCCCCAGCATTTT.